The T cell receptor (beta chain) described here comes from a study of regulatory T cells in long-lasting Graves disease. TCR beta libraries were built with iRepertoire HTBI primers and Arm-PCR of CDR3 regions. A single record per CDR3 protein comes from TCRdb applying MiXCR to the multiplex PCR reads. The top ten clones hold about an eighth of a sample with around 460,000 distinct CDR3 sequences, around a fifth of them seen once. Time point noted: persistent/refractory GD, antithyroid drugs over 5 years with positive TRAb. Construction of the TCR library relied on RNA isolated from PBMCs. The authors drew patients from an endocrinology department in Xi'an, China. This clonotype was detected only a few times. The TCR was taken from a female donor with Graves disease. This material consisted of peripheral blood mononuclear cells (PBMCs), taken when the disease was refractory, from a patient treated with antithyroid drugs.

The DNA for the CDR3 is TGTGCCAGCAGCTCTGCAGGGGGGGTCCTAGTAGAGACCCAGTACTTC. Amino acids: CASSSAGGVLVETQYF. The chain has TRBV7-2 and TRBJ2-5; D assignment may be TRBD1 or TRBD2 (7 bases each). The V end was cut by 4 bases, the J end by 4 bases, with 19 bases between. CDR1 SGHTA and CDR2 FQGNSA come from the germline V gene. This CDR3 is built from 16 residues.